This is a list of T cell receptor beta chains from one sample in a study of blood T cell repertoires in COVID-19. The repertoire was sequenced with immunoSEQ multiplex PCR; TCRdb's copy has only in-frame clones and lacks some. The data contain 150,000 to 200,000 clones, approximately 85% of them singletons. The sequenced sample was peripheral blood. These receptors were obtained from a man in his sixties with acute or convalescent COVID-19. The CDR3 runs from the conserved cysteine through the conserved F or W. D genes are given only for firm matches. Where a row states a size, it is once, few, many or the class of an expanded clone; other rows omit it.

V gene	D gene	J gene	clone size	CDR3 DNA	CDR3 protein
TRBV24-1	TRBD2	TRBJ2-3	.	TGTGCCACCAGTGACGAAACTAGCGGGAGACCCGATACGCAGTATTTT	CATSDETSGRPDTQYF
TRBV6-5	.	TRBJ2-7	.	TGTGCCAGCAGTTACTCGTTCAGGGCGAGCTCCTACGAGCAGTACTTC	CASSYSFRASSYEQYF
TRBV6-6	TRBD1	TRBJ1-1	.	TGTGCCAGCAGTTTCGGGACAGGCACTGAAGCTTTCTTT	CASSFGTGTEAFF
TRBV3-1/TRBV3-2	TRBD1	TRBJ1-5	.	TGTGCCAGCAGCCAAGGACAGGGCTCTAGCAATCAGCCCCAGCATTTT	CASSQGQGSSNQPQHF
TRBV3-1/TRBV3-2	.	TRBJ1-2	.	TGTGCCAGCAGCCAAGATCAGGCAGGGTTGGACTATGGCTACACCTTC	CASSQDQAGLDYGYTF
TRBV7-2	TRBD1	TRBJ1-5	.	TGTGCCAGCAGCTTAGTAGACAGGGGTGGTCAGCCCCAGCATTTT	CASSLVDRGGQPQHF
TRBV19	.	TRBJ1-1	.	TGTGCCAGTAGTATCACAGGGAACACTGAAGCTTTCTTT	CASSITGNTEAFF
TRBV7-3	.	TRBJ2-3	.	TGTGCCAGCAGCCCAACTACCAACACAGATACGCAGTATTTT	CASSPTTNTDTQYF
TRBV7-8	.	TRBJ2-7	.	TGTGCCAGCAGCTCTCCCAGTCTTGCCTACGAGCAGTACTTC	CASSSPSLAYEQYF
TRBV3-1/TRBV3-2	.	TRBJ2-7	.	TGTGCCAGCAGCCAAGACAGTGTAAAATACGAGCAGTACTTC	CASSQDSVKYEQYF
TRBV6-5	TRBD2	TRBJ2-5	.	TGTGCCAGCAGCGGGACTAGCGCGATTGTGGAGACCCAGTACTTC	CASSGTSAIVETQYF
TRBV7-6	.	TRBJ2-2	.	TGTGCCAGCAGCTTAAGCGCGACCGGTACCGGGGAGCTGTTTTTT	CASSLSATGTGELFF
TRBV10-3	TRBD1	TRBJ1-2	.	TGTGCCATCAGTGGCAACACAGGGGTTGGCTACACCTTC	CAISGNTGVGYTF
TRBV28	.	TRBJ1-5	.	TGTGCCAGCAGTTTGTCTGAGCGGAGGGATCGGCAGCCCCAGCATTTT	CASSLSERRDRQPQHF
TRBV27	TRBD1	TRBJ2-7	.	TGTGCCAGCATGAACAGGGGTTACGAGCAGTACTTC	CASMNRGYEQYF
TRBV28	.	TRBJ2-7	few	TGTGCCAGCAGTTTCCTAGACAGGACCGGCGAGCAGTACTTC	CASSFLDRTGEQYF
TRBV27	.	TRBJ1-5	.	TGTGCCAGCAGTTTCGGAGGCGATCAGCCCCAGCATTTT	CASSFGGDQPQHF
TRBV7-8	TRBD1	TRBJ2-7	.	TGTGCCAGCAGCACCTGGGACAGGGAAACCTACGAGCAGTACTTC	CASSTWDRETYEQYF
TRBV21-1	.	TRBJ2-7	.	TGTGCCAGCAGCAATGGGGGGCTAGCGGGAGGATCGGGTGAGCAGTACTTC	CASSNGGLAGGSGEQYF
TRBV24-1	.	TRBJ2-1	.	TGTGCCACCAGTGACTCAGGGGTCATTGGTGGTGAGCAGTTCTTC	CATSDSGVIGGEQFF
TRBV5-4	TRBD1	TRBJ2-5	.	TGTGCCAGCAGCTTAGGACAGGGGGGGCAAGAGACCCAGTACTTC	CASSLGQGGQETQYF
TRBV3-1/TRBV3-2	TRBD2	TRBJ2-2	.	TGTGCCAGCAGCCTTCGCGGGAGAGGGACCGGGGAGCTGTTTTTT	CASSLRGRGTGELFF
TRBV5-1	TRBD1	TRBJ2-2	once	TGCGCCAGCATGCAGGGGGCTACGAACACCGGGGAGCTGTTTTTT	CASMQGATNTGELFF
TRBV6-1	TRBD1	TRBJ2-2	.	TGTGCCGGTACCGGGACAGGGGGCTCCGGGGAGCTGTTTTTT	CAGTGTGGSGELFF
TRBV18	TRBD1	TRBJ2-7	.	TGTGCCAGCTCACCACCGTCGGGACAGAGCAACTACGAGCAGTACTTC	CASSPPSGQSNYEQYF
TRBV15	TRBD2	TRBJ2-1	.	TGTGCCACCAGCAGAGCTAGCGGGAGGGGTAGGAATGAGCAGTTCTTC	CATSRASGRGRNEQFF
TRBV10-3	.	TRBJ1-1	.	TGTGCCATCAGTGCTGAGGTGAACACTGAAGCTTTCTTT	CAISAEVNTEAFF
TRBV6-4	TRBD2	TRBJ2-3	few	TGTGCCGAACGGGAGGGGGTAGATACGCAGTATTTT	CAEREGVDTQYF
TRBV6-5	TRBD2	TRBJ2-7	once	TGTGCCAGCAGTTACTCGAGGACTAGCGGCTACGAGCAGTACTTC	CASSYSRTSGYEQYF
TRBV30	.	TRBJ1-6	.	TGTGCCTGGAGACAACGTCGTCAGGATTCACCCCTCCACTTT	CAWRQRRQDSPLHF
TRBV7-2	TRBD1	TRBJ2-3	.	TGTGCCAGCAGCCTAAGGAGTAGCGGGACAGGGGGAGATACGCAGTATTTT	CASSLRSSGTGGDTQYF
TRBV9	.	TRBJ2-2	.	TGTGCCAGCAGCGCCCAGGGTGGCACCGGGGAGCTGTTTTTT	CASSAQGGTGELFF
TRBV11-3	.	TRBJ2-2	.	TGTGCCAGCAGCTTAGGACAGCTCACCGGGGAGCTGTTTTTT	CASSLGQLTGELFF
TRBV14	.	TRBJ2-6	.	TGTGCCAGCAGCCTGTCCATCTCTGGGGCCAACGTCCTGACTTTC	CASSLSISGANVLTF
TRBV9	.	TRBJ1-5	.	TGTGCCAGCAGCCCCAGGGTTCCTAGCAATCAGCCCCAGCATTTT	CASSPRVPSNQPQHF
TRBV12-3/TRBV12-4	.	TRBJ2-7	.	TGTGCCAGCTCTAGTACTTATTACGAGCAGTACTTC	CASSSTYYEQYF
TRBV28	TRBD2	TRBJ2-1	.	TGTGCCAGCGGGGCGGGAGGCCCCCATGAGCAGTTCTTC	CASGAGGPHEQFF
TRBV19	.	TRBJ2-7	.	TGTGCCAGTAGTATTTTCCGGGGGGCTCATTACGAGCAGTACTTC	CASSIFRGAHYEQYF
TRBV6-2/TRBV6-3	TRBD1	TRBJ2-7	.	TGTGCCAGCAGTTCCCGGGACAGGGACTCCTACGAGCAGTACTTC	CASSSRDRDSYEQYF
TRBV19	.	TRBJ2-7	.	TGTGCCAGTAGTTACGACTTGCGCCCGACCTACGAGCAGTACTTC	CASSYDLRPTYEQYF
TRBV28	TRBD1	TRBJ2-3	few	TGTGCCAGCAGTCCGGGACAGGTCGGTTCGGATACGCAGTATTTT	CASSPGQVGSDTQYF
TRBV9	.	TRBJ2-2	.	TGTGCCAGCAGCGTAGACCCCGGGAACACCGGGGAGCTGTTTTTT	CASSVDPGNTGELFF
TRBV7-2	.	TRBJ2-1	.	TGTGCCAGCAGCTTAGAGCGGGCGATCAATGAGCAGTTCTTC	CASSLERAINEQFF
TRBV5-5	.	TRBJ1-5	.	TGTGCCAGCAGCTTGGGCGAGGTATTTTCTTCCCGGAATCAGCCCCAGCATTTT	CASSLGEVFSSRNQPQHF
TRBV6-5	.	TRBJ2-7	.	TGTGCCAGCAGTTATCGACGGGGGGCTAGCTCCTACGAGCAGTACTTC	CASSYRRGASSYEQYF
TRBV2	TRBD2	TRBJ2-2	few	TGTGCCAGCAAATGGGGGAGCGGGAGCGGGGAGCTGTTTTTT	CASKWGSGSGELFF